Given below is one T cell receptor beta chain in context. Its antigen is unknown. Sequencing used immunoSEQ multiplex PCR; TCRdb keeps in-frame clones, though not all of them. The table shows over 120,000 clones, with roughly 90% occurring only once. The sample belongs to a study of T cell responses to AZD1222 COVID-19 vaccine. Study results and caveats: Among the donors, most were white British and more were female, and clonal diversity was possibly underestimated. Close to half of spike-specific TCRs reportedly recognize unmutated variant regions. Across the whole spike, CD4 TCRs peaked at regions 160-218 and 743-854.

The source is an adult who received the AZD1222 COVID-19 vaccine. The sequenced sample was peripheral blood, obtained 28 days after the second AZD1222 dose.

The CDR3 DNA follows: TGCAGCGTTGTCCCACGGGGACACGGCTATGGCTACACCTTC. Its protein product is CSVVPRGHGYGYTF. J is TRBJ1-2 and V is TRBV29-1; tentatively, D is TRBD1 (6 bases). The CDR3 spans 14 residues. The ends were cut back, 4 bases at V and 4 bases at J, with 16 bases in the middle. Germline assignment: CDR1 SQVTM and CDR2 ANQGSEA.